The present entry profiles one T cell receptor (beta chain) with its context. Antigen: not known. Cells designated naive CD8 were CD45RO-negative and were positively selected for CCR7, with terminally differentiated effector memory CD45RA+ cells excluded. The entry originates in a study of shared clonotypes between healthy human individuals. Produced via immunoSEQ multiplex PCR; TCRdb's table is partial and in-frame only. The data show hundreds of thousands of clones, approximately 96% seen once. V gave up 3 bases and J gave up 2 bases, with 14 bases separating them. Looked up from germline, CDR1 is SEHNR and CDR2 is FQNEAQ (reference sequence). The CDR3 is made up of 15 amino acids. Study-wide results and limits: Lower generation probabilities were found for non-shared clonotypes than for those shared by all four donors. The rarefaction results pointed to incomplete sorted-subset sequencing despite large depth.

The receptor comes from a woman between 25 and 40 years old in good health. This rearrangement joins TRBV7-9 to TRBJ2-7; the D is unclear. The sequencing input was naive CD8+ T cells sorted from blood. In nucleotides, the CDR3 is TGTGCCAGCAGCTTTCCCCCAGGTGGGGCCTACGAGCAGTACTTC. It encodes CASSFPPGGAYEQYF.